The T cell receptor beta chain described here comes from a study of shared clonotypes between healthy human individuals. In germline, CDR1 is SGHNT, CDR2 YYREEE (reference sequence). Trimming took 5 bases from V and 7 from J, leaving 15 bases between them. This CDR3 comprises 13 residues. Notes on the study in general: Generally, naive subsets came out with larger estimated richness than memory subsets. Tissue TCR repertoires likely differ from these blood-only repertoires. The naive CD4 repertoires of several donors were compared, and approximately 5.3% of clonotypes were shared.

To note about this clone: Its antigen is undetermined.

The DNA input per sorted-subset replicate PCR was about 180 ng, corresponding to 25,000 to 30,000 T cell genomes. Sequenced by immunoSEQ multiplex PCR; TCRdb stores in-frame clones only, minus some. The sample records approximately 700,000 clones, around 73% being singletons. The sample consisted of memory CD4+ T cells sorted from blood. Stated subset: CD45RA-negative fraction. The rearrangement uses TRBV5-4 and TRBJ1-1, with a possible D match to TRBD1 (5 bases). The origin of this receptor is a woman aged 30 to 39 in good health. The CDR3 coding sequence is TGTGCCAGCAGACTGGGAGGGACCCGTGAAGCTTTCTTT. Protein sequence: CASRLGGTREAFF.